The clone carrying this T cell receptor (beta chain) has at least ten counts. RNA served as the template for amplifying TCR beta CDR3 regions. HTBI-primed first-round RT-PCR preceded second-round multiplex PCR. TCRdb re-called the multiplex PCR reads with MiXCR, one entry per CDR3 protein. The table has 400,000 or so distinct CDR3 sequences, 15% seen once. Hyperthyroidism cases were recent diagnoses of under 2 months' duration in people aged 18 to 65. The data originate from a study of Graves' ophthalmopathy and Graves' hyperthyroidism. Germline V gives CDR1 SGHVS, CDR2 FQNEAQ. V lost 7 bases and J 9 bases, leaving 21 bases between the germline ends. The CDR3 length is 14 residues.

The chain recombines TRBV7-8 with TRBJ1-1, with a tentative D call TRBD1 (5 bases). This clonotype originated in a woman in her late teens or twenties with stable Graves' hyperthyroidism. The sample consisted of peripheral blood. The CDR3 nucleotides are TGTGCCAGCATCCCTATCTTAGGGGTAAATAAAGCTTTCTTT. This encodes CASIPILGVNKAFF.